The 10 T cell receptor beta chains reported below all come from one sample, sequenced in a study of blood T cells in healthy people across ages. Through a sample-barcoded 5' primer and a J-beta primer mix, a second PCR was run for 7 to 11 cycles. MiXCR was run by TCRdb on the 5' RACE reads, yielding one entry per CDR3 protein. The sample lists fewer than 1,200,000 distinct CDR3 sequences, 25% occurring once. The sample was also linked to a second study, of T cells of mothers and their children.

The specimen was blood. The source is a girl aged 2 to 9 in good health.

Turning to this clonotype: Compared with germline, one end of the junction differs, possibly owing to a read error. The rearrangement joins TRBV11-2 to TRBJ2-5; 10 bases agree with TRBD2. Matching the DNA end better, TRBJ2-1 makes the J call doubtful. The CDR3 has 20 amino acids. From germline, CDR1 is SGHAT and CDR2 FQNNGV. CDR3 protein: CAGSLKIPLAGVPPYNEQFF. CDR3 coding DNA: TGTGCCGGCAGCTTAAAAATCCCGCTAGCGGGAGTACCCCCTTACAATGAGCAGTTCTTC.

This rearrangement joins TRBV3-1 to TRBJ1-3; 8 bases agree with TRBD1. Germline V gene data show CDR1 as LGHDT and CDR2 as YNNKEL (reference sequence). The V segment lost 3 bases and the J segment 4 bases; nucleotides outside the gene matches: 11. CDR3 length equals 17 residues. The CDR3 reads CASSQFRPDREGNTIYF. CDR3 coding DNA: TGTGCCAGCAGCCAGTTCCGTCCGGACAGGGAGGGAAACACCATATATTTT.

The chain is built from TRBV5-1 and TRBJ2-6, with 8 positions matching TRBD1. The CDR3 length is 19 residues. J was trimmed by 1 base and V by 1 base; bases with no gene match: 10. Germline V gives CDR1 SGHRS, CDR2 YFSETQ. In nucleotides, the CDR3 is TGCGCCAGCAGCTTGTCCCCGGGACAGGCAATATCTGGGGCCAACGTCCTGACTTTC. This encodes CASSLSPGQAISGANVLTF.

There are a few counts of this clonotype. The V call is TRBV24-1, the J call TRBJ2-2; 8 bases map to TRBD1. This CDR3 contains 17 residues. The J segment lost 3 bases and the V segment lost 5 bases, leaving 10 bases of the junction unmatched. Germline assignment: CDR1 KGHDR and CDR2 SFDVKD. As DNA, the CDR3 is TGTGCCACCAGTGGTCTATCAGGGGGCGTAGACACCGGGGAGCTGTTTTTT. This encodes CATSGLSGGVDTGELFF.

The sample holds a few counts of this clonotype. This chain uses TRBV6-1 with TRBJ1-4; 7 nucleotides align to TRBD1. The V gene's germline CDR1 is MNHNS and CDR2 SASEGT. The ends lost 8 bases at V and 7 bases at J; junction bases unmatched: 4. This CDR3 is 12 amino acids long. The CDR3 reads CASGDRAEKLFF. CDR3 bases: TGTGCCAGCGGGGACAGAGCTGAAAAACTGTTTTTT.

As to this clonotype: One end of the junction fails to match germline, which may point to a read error. The chain recombines TRBV18 with TRBJ2-2, with a weak D call TRBD1 (6 bases). CDR1 and CDR2 from the germline V gene are KGHSH and LQKENI. The CDR3 sequence is 15 residues long. The CDR3 DNA reads as TGTGCTAGCTCACCCCCAAACACAGGGACCGGGGAGCTGCTTTTT. This translates into CASSPPNTGTGELLF.

This clonotype was recorded a few times. V is TRBV9 and J is TRBJ1-2; 11 nucleotides agree with TRBD1. The CDR3 is made up of 16 amino acids. The V gene's germline CDR1 is SGDLS and CDR2 YYNGEE. V gave up 4 bases and J gave up 5 bases; unmatched junction bases: 10. CDR3 in DNA: TGTGCCAGCAGCCATGCGGACAGGGGGCAGGATTATGGCTACACCTTC. Amino acid sequence: CASSHADRGQDYGYTF.

The chain combines TRBV25-1 with TRBJ2-7; a weak D match, TRBD2 (5 bases). The germline V and J ends were trimmed by 2 bases and 0 bases, with 8 bases remaining between them. The CDR3 totals 14 residues. Germline V gene data show CDR1 as MGHDK and CDR2 as SYGVNS. The CDR3 loop reads CASSEEGRSYEQYF. The CDR3 nucleotides read TGTGCCAGCAGTGAAGAGGGCCGCTCCTACGAGCAGTACTTC.

This chain uses TRBV4-1 with TRBJ2-7; D is undetermined. This CDR3 has 13 residues. Germline lookup yields CDR1 MGHRA and CDR2 YSYEKL. Between the trimmed V and J ends, which lost 1 base and 1 base, there was a span of 5 bases. CDR3: CASSQVTSYEQYF. The DNA for the CDR3 is TGCGCCAGCAGCCAAGTCACGTCCTACGAGCAGTACTTC.

The rearrangement links TRBV6-5 to TRBJ1-2, with D possibly matching TRBD1 (5 bases). There are 14 residues in the CDR3. The V end lost 6 bases, the J end lost 4 bases, and 15 bases lay between the germline ends. Germline V lookup: CDR1 MNHEY, CDR2 SVGAGI. The CDR3 DNA sequence: TGTGCCAGCAGAACTCCAGGGTTCTTCTATGGCTACACCTTC. Translating it yields CASRTPGFFYGYTF.